This T cell receptor (beta chain) was recorded in a study of CD8 T cells in ankylosing spondylitis. Each CDR3 protein is one row after TCRdb ran MiXCR on the 5' RACE reads. This sample has under 300,000 distinct CDR3 sequences, with roughly a tenth found just once. Per the germline V gene, CDR1 is MRHNA and CDR2 is SNTAGT. The J segment lost 4 bases and the V segment lost 0 bases, leaving 5 bases of the junction unmatched. This CDR3 is built from 16 residues. This clonotype has a count of ten or more. This chain connects TRBV6-4 to TRBJ2-1, with 8 bases that match TRBD2. The sequencing sample was made of blood, either unsorted or a sorted T cell fraction (not recorded which). The sequence came from a male donor with ankylosing spondylitis or in good health (not recorded which). CDR3 amino acids: CASSDSSSGNYNEQFF. CDR3 coding DNA: TGTGCCAGCAGTGACTCGAGTAGCGGGAATTACAATGAGCAGTTCTTC.